The 11 T cell receptor beta chains reported below all come from one sample, sequenced in a study of T cells of healthy individuals. TCRdb used MiXCR to reprocess the 5' RACE reads, holding one entry per CDR3 protein. The top ten clones hold over 9% of a sample with 38,000 or so distinct CDR3 sequences, about 4.2% of them seen once. The receptors stem from a human donor in good health.

This clonotype was detected many times. V usage is TRBV20-1 and J usage is TRBJ2-3, with D possibly matching TRBD2 (6 bases). The CDR3 is 16 residues long. With 0 bases removed from V and 4 bases from J, the gap between germline ends came to 17 bases. CDR1 is DFQATT, CDR2 SNEGSKA, per germline (reference sequence). The CDR3 spells CSAREGLLSSPDTQYF. The DNA of the CDR3 is TGCAGTGCTAGAGAGGGACTTCTCTCATCCCCAGATACGCAGTATTTT.

There are many counts of this clonotype. V is TRBV11-2 and J is TRBJ2-1; D uncertain. V dropped 5 bases and J dropped 0 bases, with 14 bases sitting between them. The CDR3 totals 16 residues. Germline V gene data show CDR1 as SGHAT and CDR2 as FQNNGV. CDR3 loop: CASSPPHLSSYNEQFF. The DNA for the CDR3 is TGTGCCAGCAGCCCCCCCCACTTGAGCTCCTACAATGAGCAGTTCTTC.

This clonotype was recorded at least ten times. This sequence joins TRBV28 and TRBJ2-7; tentatively, D is TRBD1 (6 bases). Germline values: CDR1 MDHEN, CDR2 SYDVKM. The CDR3 is made up of 14 amino acids. Trimming removed 7 bases from V and 3 bases from J, with 16 bases in between. The CDR3 protein is CASTLQGLLYEQYF. The CDR3, as DNA: TGTGCCAGCACCTTACAGGGCCTCCTCTACGAGCAGTACTTC.

V is TRBV15 and J is TRBJ1-1; unclear D gene. Trimming removed 3 bases from V and 5 bases from J, with 7 bases in between. CDR1 is LNHNV and CDR2 is YYDKDF in the germline V gene (reference sequence). CDR3 length: 12 residues. The CDR3 here is CATSRGKTEAFF. The CDR3 nucleotides are TGTGCCACCAGCAGGGGTAAGACTGAAGCTTTCTTT.

This clonotype was seen repeatedly, ten times or more. This chain links TRBV6-5 with TRBJ1-1; D is uncertain. This CDR3 is built from 15 residues. CDR1 and CDR2 from the germline V gene are MNHEY and SVGAGI. V gave up 4 bases and J gave up 2 bases, with 14 bases separating them. The CDR3 here is CASSSTRILNTEAFF. CDR3 nucleotides: TGTGCCAGCAGTTCTACTCGAATTCTCAACACTGAAGCTTTCTTT.

This clonotype has only a few counts. V gene TRBV12-2 combines with J gene TRBJ2-3; the DNA was not compared with TRBD1, the D call given in the table. TRBV12-2 is shown as a pseudogene. CDR3 length equals 11 residues. DNA for the CDR3: TGTGCAAGGCGGAACGGGAATACGCAGTATTTT. Its protein product is CARRNGNTQYF.

The CDR3 spells CASSLGGYSGNTIYF. The CDR3 bases are TGTGCCAGCAGTTTAGGGGGTTACTCTGGAAACACCATATATTTT. The chain combines TRBV12-3 or TRBV12-4 with TRBJ1-3; D call uncertain. V lost 1 base, J lost 0 bases, and 7 bases lay in between. The CDR3 covers 15 residues.

The chain uses TRBV5-6 and TRBJ1-5; possible D gene TRBD1, 6 bases. Trimming removed 3 bases at V and 6 bases at J, with 19 bases between. The V gene's germline CDR1 is SGHDT and CDR2 YYEEEE. CDR3 length: 16 residues. The CDR3 sequence is CASSWRHAGGAQPQHF. The CDR3 nucleotides are TGTGCCAGCAGCTGGAGACACGCCGGGGGGGCTCAGCCCCAGCATTTT.

By frequency in the sample, this clonotype is medium-sized. V is TRBV20-1 and J is TRBJ1-4; a possible D gene is TRBD1 (5 bases). The germline gives CDR1 DFQATT, CDR2 SNEGSKA (reference sequence). The CDR3 contains 16 residues. The V and J ends lost 1 base and 6 bases respectively, with 18 bases between them. CDR3 loop: CSARGELRGGYEKLFF. CDR3 nucleotide sequence: TGCAGTGCTAGAGGGGAATTAAGGGGAGGCTATGAAAAACTGTTTTTT.

DNA for the CDR3: TGTGCCAGCAGCCGCTCGTGGGGTGGGGAGGCCCCAGATACGCAGTATTTT. It specifies CASSRSWGGEAPDTQYF. J is TRBJ2-3 and V is TRBV4-2, with a tentative D call TRBD2 (6 bases). The CDR3 runs to 17 residues. V shed 4 bases and J shed 4 bases, with 21 bases lying between them. Germline V gives CDR1 LGHNA, CDR2 YNFKEQ.

This clonotype was observed many times. The CDR3 bases are TGTGCCAGCAGTTATGCGACAGGGTTCACTGAAGCTTTCTTT. Translation: CASSYATGFTEAFF. V and J are TRBV6-2 or TRBV6-3 and TRBJ1-1, with 7 bases lining up with TRBD1. CDR1 MNHEY and CDR2 SVGEGT come from the germline V gene. The CDR3 length is 14 residues. With 3 bases clipped from V and 4 bases from J, the junction kept 5 bases outside the gene matches.